A selection of T cell receptor beta chains follows, all from one sample in a study of beta chain features in type 1 diabetes. Sequencing used immunoSEQ multiplex PCR; TCRdb keeps in-frame clones, though not all of them. The sample contains some 900,000 clones, about a sixth of which appear only once. Sequencing was done on a sample of naive CD4+ T cells from blood. These TCRs come from a woman under 30 in good health. Both conserved end residues are part of each CDR3. Each record gives: clone size, V gene, D gene, J gene, CDR3 protein, CDR3 DNA. The D gene is left open where the match is weak. The listing skips clone size in some rows; elsewhere it reads once, few, many or a size class.

abundance: .
v_gene: TRBV2
d_gene: .
j_gene: TRBJ2-2
CDR3aa: CASSEARGTGELFF
CDR3nt: TGTGCCAGCAGTGAAGCCAGGGGAACCGGGGAGCTGTTTTTT

abundance: few
v_gene: TRBV28
d_gene: TRBD1
j_gene: TRBJ1-5
CDR3aa: CASRLSDRGQPQHF
CDR3nt: TGTGCCAGCAGGCTATCGGACAGGGGACAGCCCCAGCATTTT

abundance: .
v_gene: TRBV7-8
d_gene: TRBD1
j_gene: TRBJ1-5
CDR3aa: CASSLDRNNQPQHF
CDR3nt: TGTGCCAGCAGCTTGGACAGGAACAATCAGCCCCAGCATTTT

abundance: .
v_gene: TRBV4-3
d_gene: TRBD1
j_gene: TRBJ1-3
CDR3aa: CASSQETGGFNTIYF
CDR3nt: TGCGCCAGCAGCCAAGAGACAGGGGGCTTTAACACCATATATTTT

abundance: few
v_gene: TRBV27
d_gene: TRBD2
j_gene: TRBJ2-5
CDR3aa: CASGRLAGGPETQYF
CDR3nt: TGTGCCAGCGGGAGACTAGCGGGAGGGCCGGAGACCCAGTACTTC

abundance: .
v_gene: TRBV25-1
d_gene: TRBD1
j_gene: TRBJ2-3
CDR3aa: CASSEWGQGLADTQYF
CDR3nt: TGTGCCAGCAGTGAATGGGGACAGGGGTTAGCAGATACGCAGTATTTT

abundance: .
v_gene: TRBV5-1
d_gene: TRBD2
j_gene: TRBJ2-7
CDR3aa: CASSLGSSGSFYEQYF
CDR3nt: TGCGCCAGCAGCTTGGGTTCTAGCGGGAGCTTCTACGAGCAGTACTTC

abundance: .
v_gene: TRBV9
d_gene: .
j_gene: TRBJ2-5
CDR3aa: CASSVGGRFQETQYF
CDR3nt: TGTGCCAGCAGCGTCGGGGGGCGGTTTCAAGAGACCCAGTACTTC

abundance: few
v_gene: TRBV5-5
d_gene: .
j_gene: TRBJ2-2
CDR3aa: CASSAYYHTGELFF
CDR3nt: TGTGCCAGCAGCGCGTACTACCACACCGGGGAGCTGTTTTTT

abundance: few
v_gene: TRBV7-2
d_gene: .
j_gene: TRBJ1-5
CDR3aa: CASSLTGWGTPQHF
CDR3nt: TGTGCCAGCAGCTTAACAGGTTGGGGTACGCCCCAGCATTTT

abundance: .
v_gene: TRBV7-9
d_gene: TRBD2
j_gene: TRBJ2-1
CDR3aa: CASSLGGSSNEQFF
CDR3nt: TGTGCCAGCAGCTTAGGCGGGAGCAGCAATGAGCAGTTCTTC

abundance: .
v_gene: TRBV2
d_gene: TRBD1
j_gene: TRBJ2-7
CDR3aa: CASRRDRGAYEQYF
CDR3nt: TGTGCCAGCCGGAGGGACAGGGGAGCCTACGAGCAGTACTTC

abundance: .
v_gene: TRBV5-1
d_gene: .
j_gene: TRBJ2-2
CDR3aa: CASSLLAQGTNTGELFF
CDR3nt: TGCGCCAGCAGCTTGCTAGCGCAGGGGACGAACACCGGGGAGCTGTTTTTT

abundance: few
v_gene: TRBV9
d_gene: .
j_gene: TRBJ2-2
CDR3aa: CASSPIGGELFF
CDR3nt: TGTGCCAGCAGCCCCATCGGGGGGGAGCTGTTTTTT

abundance: .
v_gene: TRBV11-2
d_gene: TRBD2
j_gene: TRBJ2-3
CDR3aa: CASSLVSGRPTDTQYF
CDR3nt: TGTGCCAGCAGCTTAGTTAGCGGGAGGCCCACAGATACGCAGTATTTT

abundance: .
v_gene: TRBV5-1
d_gene: .
j_gene: TRBJ2-1
CDR3aa: CASSLYAYSYNEQFF
CDR3nt: TGCGCCAGCAGCTTGTATGCATACTCCTACAATGAGCAGTTCTTC

abundance: .
v_gene: TRBV27
d_gene: TRBD1
j_gene: TRBJ1-5
CDR3aa: CASSAGQGGRQPQHF
CDR3nt: TGTGCCAGCAGTGCGGGACAGGGGGGACGCCAGCCCCAGCATTTT

abundance: few
v_gene: TRBV5-1
d_gene: .
j_gene: TRBJ2-2
CDR3aa: CASKAGLNTGELFF
CDR3nt: TGCGCCAGCAAGGCGGGGCTAAACACCGGGGAGCTGTTTTTT

abundance: .
v_gene: TRBV6-6
d_gene: .
j_gene: TRBJ1-5
CDR3aa: CASSPSGPTNNQPQHF
CDR3nt: TGTGCCAGCAGCCCCTCGGGCCCGACGAACAATCAGCCCCAGCATTTT

abundance: few
v_gene: TRBV5-4
d_gene: TRBD2
j_gene: TRBJ2-5
CDR3aa: CASSLATSGSAETQYF
CDR3nt: TGTGCCAGCAGCTTGGCGACTAGCGGGAGCGCAGAGACCCAGTACTTC

abundance: once
v_gene: TRBV9
d_gene: .
j_gene: TRBJ2-3
CDR3aa: CASSTRPTDTQYF
CDR3nt: TGTGCCAGCAGCACCAGACCCACAGATACGCAGTATTTT

abundance: few
v_gene: TRBV5-1
d_gene: .
j_gene: TRBJ2-7
CDR3aa: CASSLEGQGSYEQYF
CDR3nt: TGCGCCAGCAGCTTGGAAGGCCAGGGATCCTACGAGCAGTACTTC

abundance: few
v_gene: TRBV7-3
d_gene: TRBD2
j_gene: TRBJ2-1
CDR3aa: CASSKGLAGGPYNEQFF
CDR3nt: TGTGCCAGCAGCAAGGGACTAGCGGGAGGTCCCTACAATGAGCAGTTCTTC

abundance: few
v_gene: TRBV7-2
d_gene: .
j_gene: TRBJ1-4
CDR3aa: CASSLEVQNEKLFF
CDR3nt: TGTGCCAGCAGCTTAGAGGTCCAAAATGAAAAACTGTTTTTT

abundance: .
v_gene: TRBV6-6
d_gene: TRBD2
j_gene: TRBJ2-5
CDR3aa: CASTTGTSGKETQYF
CDR3nt: TGTGCCAGCACTACCGGGACTAGCGGAAAAGAGACCCAGTACTTC

abundance: .
v_gene: TRBV11-2
d_gene: TRBD2
j_gene: TRBJ2-3
CDR3aa: CASSPPGLAQYF
CDR3nt: TGTGCCAGCAGTCCGCCGGGACTAGCGCAGTATTTT